This T cell receptor (beta chain) was identified in a study of cytomegalovirus exposure and HLA in healthy donors. On the study more broadly: The early release's HLA-typed donors yielded 65 million to 85 million unique TCRs. Overall study results and limits: Presence/absence analysis assumed near-uniform sequencing depth across donors.

Germline CDR1 MDHEN, CDR2 SYDVKM. This CDR3 has 15 residues. V lost 4 bases, J lost 1 base, and 10 bases lay in between. For this clone: Its antigen remains unidentified.

The study ran its PCR with 60 Vbeta and 13 Jbeta primers. Profiling relied on immunoSEQ multiplex PCR, and the TCRdb table lists in-frame clones only, not all of them. This sample carries approximately 110,000 clones, around 66% of them seen once, and the ten largest clones take roughly 8.3%. The chain is built from TRBV28 and TRBJ2-2; TRBD1 is a possible D gene (5 bases). This TCR was recovered from a man aged 18 to 35 in good health and CMV-seropositive. Input material: PBMCs. Here the CDR3 DNA reads TGTGCCAGCAGTTCCGACAGAAAGAACACCGGGGAGCTGTTTTTT. Translating it yields CASSSDRKNTGELFF.